This TCR delta chain was sequenced for a study of γδ T cells in repeated Plasmodium falciparum infection. In the study overall: Age- and gender-matched Australian children served as comparison for malaria-exposed Malian children. Study findings and constraints: Over time and infection, Vgamma9/Vdelta2+ repertoires remained highly stable and polyclonal.

Vgamma9/Vdelta2+ and Vdelta2-negative gammadelta T cells were flow-sorted from PBMC for bulk sequencing. TRG and TRD sequences were obtained from every sorted gammadelta sample. TCRdb called clones from the multiplex PCR reads again using CATT. The table records around 86,000 delta-chain clones, about 1.5% of them present only once. The sample holds a few counts of this clone. Its antigen is currently unknown. A far larger clone is just one base off, so this is likely a read error. Other DNA variants within this sample encode the same CDR3. The J segment lost 10 bases and the V segment lost 3 bases, leaving 11 bases of the junction unmatched. This CDR3 region has 15 residues. Per germline, CDR1 TSWWSYY and CDR2 QGS.

The receptor comes from a pool of human donors (malaria-infected and uninfected, not separated). This chain connects TRDV1 to TRDJ1, with TRDD3 matching 10 bases. The J gene, missing from TCRdb, was assigned here through DNA to germline matching. The sequenced material came from gamma-delta T cells from blood. The CDR3 nucleotides read TGTGCTCTTGGGGAGCTACCCCGTCACTGGGGGATACTCATCTTT. Amino acid sequence: CALGELPRHWGILIF.